This T cell receptor (beta chain) was identified during a study of cytomegalovirus exposure and HLA in healthy donors. Regarding the study as a whole: According to a subsequent analysis, TCR clusters from the first cohort were inclined to appear together in the 110 or so validation repertoires. Most TCR sequences showed up rarely, but some public TCRs showed up in many donors.

Clones were sequenced by immunoSEQ multiplex PCR, and TCRdb holds only the in-frame ones, with some missing. The data show about 190,000 clones, more than 70% seen once. In the case of this clone: What it recognizes is unknown.

Germline V gives CDR1 MGHRA, CDR2 YSYEKL. This CDR3 region has 14 residues. J lost 5 bases, V lost 3 bases, and 6 bases had no gene match. The V call is TRBV4-1, the J call TRBJ1-2; 7 bases agree with TRBD1. The sample taken for sequencing was PBMCs. This receptor was obtained from a young woman in good health and CMV-seronegative. The CDR3, as DNA: TGCGCCAGCAGCCAGGAGGGACAGATATATGGCTACACCTTC. Residues: CASSQEGQIYGYTF.